The present TCR beta chain was sequenced within a study of blood T cell repertoires in COVID-19. Study overall: The United States, Italy and Spain were the sources of the acute and convalescent COVID-19 samples.

Across 24 US areas, participants ranged in age from roughly 18 to 95 years. Cohorts were determined from participant-reported clinical history. Exposed enrollees had met someone with a PCR-confirmed or clinician-diagnosed COVID-19 case at some point within the 2 weeks before study entry. Method: immunoSEQ multiplex PCR; TCRdb's copy keeps in-frame clones and lacks some. The sample has around 170,000 clones, about 80% seen once; the top ten hold roughly an eighth. V lost 5 bases to trimming and J lost 4 bases, with 15 bases between them. This CDR3 has 14 residues. Per the germline V gene, CDR1 is SGHTA and CDR2 is FQGNSA.

The sequencing input was PBMCs or T cells enriched from blood (not recorded which). This rearrangement joins TRBV7-2 to TRBJ2-7; D not resolved. The clonotype comes from a man aged 60-69 years who had been exposed to COVID-19. The CDR3 bases are TGTGCCAGCAGCATTATACTAAGAGTTTACGAGCAGTACTTC. Translated, it gives CASSIILRVYEQYF.